Listed here is a single T cell receptor (beta chain). Its target is unknown. Hyperthyroidism patients, aged 18 to 65, were newly diagnosed, under 2 months' duration. The CDR3 covers 14 residues. Trimming left V 5 bases short and J 2 bases short, with 12 bases between. This sample was included in a study of Graves' ophthalmopathy and Graves' hyperthyroidism. General observations from the study: In blood, most expanded thyroid clonotypes above 0.001 frequency were also detected.

Amplification of TCR beta CDR3 regions used RNA transcripts. The library came from an HTBI-primed first-round RT-PCR and a second-round multiplex PCR. TCRdb analysed the multiplex PCR reads with MiXCR anew, one entry per CDR3 protein. The sample includes fewer than 650,000 distinct CDR3 sequences, 20% to 25% of them seen just once. V and J are TRBV12-3 or TRBV12-4 and TRBJ1-1; D gene unclear. This sequence originates from a woman aged 18-29 years with stable Graves' hyperthyroidism. Some clones in this sample may be carry-over from other donors' samples. The sequencing sample was made of peripheral blood. This chain's CDR3 is CASSLGGYNTEAFF. CDR3 in DNA: TGTGCCAGCAGTCTGGGAGGGTATAACACTGAAGCTTTCTTT.